The 3 T cell receptor beta chains below were found in one sample sequenced in a study of circulating CD8 cells and anti-PD-1 response in melanoma. Live CD3+CD8+TCRalphabeta+ cells were sorted into four subsets by PD-1 and/or TIGIT. TCR libraries were prepared from roughly 15 ng of total RNA with the QIAseq Immune Repertoire TCR panel. MiXCR was run by TCRdb on the reads, yielding one entry per CDR3 protein. The table records around 950 distinct CDR3 sequences, roughly 9.7% of them present only once. The sample here was CD8+ T cells from PBMCs, taken at baseline or after one month of anti-PD-1 therapy (not recorded which). The receptor set was obtained from a human donor with melanoma.

With respect to this clonotype: This may stem from a read error, because a much larger clone lies one nucleotide away. The chain uses TRBV27 and TRBJ2-7; 7 bases are a match to TRBD1. From germline, CDR1 is MNHEY and CDR2 SMNVEV (reference sequence). There are 14 residues in the CDR3. The CDR3 coding sequence is TGTGCCTGCAGTACGGGACAGATTGCCTACGAGCAGTACTTC. It translates to CACSTGQIAYEQYF.

In its sample, this clonotype ranks as medium-sized. The V gene is TRBV19, the J gene TRBJ2-1, with unresolved D. This CDR3 is built from 13 residues. Per germline, CDR1 LNHDA and CDR2 SQIVND (reference sequence). Trimming removed 4 bases from V and 4 bases from J, with 8 bases in between. Here the CDR3 DNA reads TGTGCCAGTAGTACAGCCCTATACAATGAGCAGTTCTTC. This gives the protein CASSTALYNEQFF.

This chain uses TRBV7-3 with TRBJ2-7; D gene ambiguous. The CDR3 contains 14 residues. The V and J ends lost 8 bases and 4 bases respectively, with 18 bases between them. CDR1 and CDR2 (germline): SGHTA, FQGTGA. The CDR3 DNA is TGTGCCAGCTCCCAAACCCCCTTTGGGTACGAGCAGTACTTC. Its protein is CASSQTPFGYEQYF.